What follows is one TCR beta chain and its context. Its antigen remains unidentified. Within one base of it there is no much larger clone, and no base qualities were kept. Spanning cysteine to phenylalanine, the CDR3 consists of 14 amino acids. Only the CDR3 part of the read is kept: 42 bases, read in frame from the first base. Between the V and J ends, shortened by 4 bases and 9 bases respectively, the junction contains 20 bases. As encoded in the germline V gene, CDR1 is SGHRS while CDR2 is YFSETQ. The meaning of the sample's time point label: about 28 days (+/-7) after the second vaccine dose. AZD1222 recipients with second doses at about 4 weeks or about 12 weeks were pooled, because spike-specific TCR depth and breadth did not differ between schedules. Samples from vaccinated people were obtained from the UK trials COV001 and COV002, which included a single-blind randomized controlled phase 2/3 trial of AZD1222 (ChAdOx1 nCoV-19) in healthy adults. For TCRbeta chain sequencing, PBMC samples were collected from trial participants at day 0 and at day 28 after the second dose.

The data belong to a study of T cell responses to AZD1222 COVID-19 vaccine (TCRdb year 2021). Background for the entire study: A total of about 230 trial participants underwent TCR sequencing, of whom 207 received two doses of AZD1222 and about 25 received two doses of the MenACWY control vaccine. Trial participants were enrolled into age subgroups of 18-55, 56-69 and 70-plus years, which contained about 150, 27 and 61 TCR-sequenced participants, respectively.

The CDR3 regions of human TCRbeta chains were analyzed by immunosequencing. In the authors' own workflow: TCRs in the repertoires were matched against a reference library of SARS-CoV-2-specific TCRs that had been generated with the MIRA antigen-specificity platform. Breadth meant the fraction of unique TCRs that were SARS-CoV-2-associated, whereas depth meant the fraction of total T cells that were SARS-CoV-2-associated. Using the MIRA data, each spike-specific TCR was assigned both to the spike region to which the TCR was reactive and to a CD4 or CD8 class. Log10-transformed breadth and depth values were compared by one-way ANOVA with Sidak's multiple comparisons tests. TCRdb took this table from immuneACCESS and kept in-frame rearrangements with V and J called. Such tables lack part of the clones; where checked against another copy, unresolved V genes explain under half of the gap, and the rest is unexplained. Clone size and the V and J calls come from that table; the DNA yielded D and trimming. This sample lists around 170,000 clones; approximately 86% were detected once. 11% of the sample is taken by the ten largest.

Here is what the overall study found, with its caveats: Vaccine-associated CD4 TCRs spanned the whole spike protein, with dominant responses in regions 160-218 and 743-854. Conclusions about previously exposed vaccinees are limited, since just 6 or 7 AZD1222 recipients were seropositive for SARS-CoV-2 at baseline. No day 14 peak-response samples were available, so repertoires were characterized only after the peak T cell response. Reportedly, almost half of the unique spike-specific TCRs recognized epitopes lying outside the regions that are mutated in the B.1.351 and B.1.1.7 variants. The 56-69-year group was small, and its depth increase did not reach significance, likely because of low power. Participants were mostly white British, with more females than males. The authors suggested clonal diversity may have been underestimated. A significant rise in spike-specific TCR breadth and depth was observed after two AZD1222 doses relative to day 0 and relative to MenACWY recipients.

The sample here was peripheral blood, taken 28 days after the second AZD1222 dose. The rearrangement joined TRBV5-1 to TRBJ2-7; the D segment could be TRBD1, given 5 matching bases. The sequence derives from an adult who received the AZD1222 COVID-19 vaccine. The CDR3 protein: CASSPVVGAQGQYF. The DNA sequence is given as TGCGCCAGCAGCCCGGTCGTAGGGGCCCAAGGGCAGTACTTC.